The entry below gives a single T cell receptor beta chain sequence along with its context. Its antigen is not identified. Method: immunoSEQ multiplex PCR; TCRdb's copy keeps in-frame clones and lacks some. The sample lists about 150,000 clones; 70% to 90% were seen once. The sample is drawn from a study of T cell responses to AZD1222 COVID-19 vaccine. Study results and caveats: Donors were chiefly white British, with a greater number of females, and clonal diversity was perhaps underestimated.

Germline assignment: CDR1 SNHLY and CDR2 FYNNEI. Trimming removed 8 bases at V and 6 bases at J, with 21 bases between. There are 15 residues in the CDR3. The input for sequencing was peripheral blood, taken 28 days after the second AZD1222 dose. The chain uses TRBV2 and TRBJ2-3; weak D call: TRBD2 (6 bases). The clonotype comes from an adult who received the AZD1222 COVID-19 vaccine. CDR3 region: CASLSGGAGIDTQYF. DNA of the CDR3: TGTGCCAGCTTGTCGGGCGGGGCTGGGATTGATACGCAGTATTTT.